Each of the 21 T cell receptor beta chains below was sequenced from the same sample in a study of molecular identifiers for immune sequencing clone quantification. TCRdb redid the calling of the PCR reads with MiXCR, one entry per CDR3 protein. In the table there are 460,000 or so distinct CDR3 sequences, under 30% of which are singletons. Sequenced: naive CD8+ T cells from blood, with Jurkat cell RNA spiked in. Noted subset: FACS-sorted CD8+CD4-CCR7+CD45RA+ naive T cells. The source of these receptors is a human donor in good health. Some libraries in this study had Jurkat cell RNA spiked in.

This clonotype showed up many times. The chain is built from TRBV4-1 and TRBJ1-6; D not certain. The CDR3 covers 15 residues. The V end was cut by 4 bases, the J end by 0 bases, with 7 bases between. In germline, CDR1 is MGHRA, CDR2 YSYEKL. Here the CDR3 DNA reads TGCGCCAGCAGCCTTTCGACCTCCTATAATTCACCCCTCCACTTT. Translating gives CASSLSTSYNSPLHF.

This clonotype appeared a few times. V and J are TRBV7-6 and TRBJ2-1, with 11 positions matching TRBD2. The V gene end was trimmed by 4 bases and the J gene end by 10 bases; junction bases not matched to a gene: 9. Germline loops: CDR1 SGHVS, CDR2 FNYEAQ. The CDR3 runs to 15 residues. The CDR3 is CASSSRVAGGFEQFF. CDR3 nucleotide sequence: TGTGCCAGCAGCTCCCGGGTAGCGGGGGGGTTCGAGCAGTTCTTC.

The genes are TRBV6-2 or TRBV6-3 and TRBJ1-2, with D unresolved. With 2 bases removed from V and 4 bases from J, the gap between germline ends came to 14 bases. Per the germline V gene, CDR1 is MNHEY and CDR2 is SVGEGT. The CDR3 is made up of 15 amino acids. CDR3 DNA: TGTGCCAGCAGTTACGGACCCAGCCCTTTCTATGGCTACACCTTC. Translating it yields CASSYGPSPFYGYTF.

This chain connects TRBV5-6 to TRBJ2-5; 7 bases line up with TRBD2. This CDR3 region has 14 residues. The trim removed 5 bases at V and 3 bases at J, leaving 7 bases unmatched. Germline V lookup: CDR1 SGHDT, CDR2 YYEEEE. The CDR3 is CASRAWAGEETQYF. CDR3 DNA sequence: TGTGCCAGCAGGGCGTGGGCGGGGGAAGAGACCCAGTACTTC.

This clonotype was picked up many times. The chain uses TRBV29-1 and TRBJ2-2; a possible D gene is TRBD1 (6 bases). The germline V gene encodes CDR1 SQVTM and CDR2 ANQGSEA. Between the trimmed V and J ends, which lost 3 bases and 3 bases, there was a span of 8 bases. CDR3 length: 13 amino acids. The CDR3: CSVDWTDTGELFF. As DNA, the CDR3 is TGCAGCGTTGATTGGACAGACACCGGGGAGCTGTTTTTT.

CDR3 sequence reads: CASSQTGGGRYSNQPQHF. The CDR3 nucleotides are TGCGCCAGCAGCCAGACAGGGGGCGGGAGGTATAGCAATCAGCCCCAGCATTTT. This chain joins TRBV4-3 and TRBJ1-5; 10 bases agree with TRBD1. The junction had 8 bases not matched to a gene; V was cut back by 3 bases and J by 0 bases. The CDR3 runs 18 residues. CDR1 is LGHNA and CDR2 is YSLEER in the germline V gene.

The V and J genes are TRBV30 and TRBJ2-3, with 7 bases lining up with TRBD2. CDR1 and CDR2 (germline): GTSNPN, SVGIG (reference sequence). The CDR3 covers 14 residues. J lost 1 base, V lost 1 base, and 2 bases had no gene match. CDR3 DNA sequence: TGTGCCTGGAGTGGGCTAGCGGGCACAGATACGCAGTATTTT. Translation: CAWSGLAGTDTQYF.

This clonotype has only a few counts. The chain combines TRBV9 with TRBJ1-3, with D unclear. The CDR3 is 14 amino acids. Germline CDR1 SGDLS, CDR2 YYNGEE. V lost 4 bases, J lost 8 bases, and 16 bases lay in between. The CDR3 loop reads CASSSGYFEDTIYF. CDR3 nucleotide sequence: TGTGCCAGCAGCTCCGGATACTTCGAGGACACCATATATTTT.

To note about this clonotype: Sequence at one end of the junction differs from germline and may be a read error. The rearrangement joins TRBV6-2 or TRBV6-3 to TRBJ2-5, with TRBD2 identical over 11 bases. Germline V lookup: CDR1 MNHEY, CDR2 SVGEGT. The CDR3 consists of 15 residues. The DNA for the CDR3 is TGTGCCAGCAGTAGAACTAGCGGGAGTTCAGAGCCCCAGTACTTC. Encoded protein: CASSRTSGSSEPQYF.

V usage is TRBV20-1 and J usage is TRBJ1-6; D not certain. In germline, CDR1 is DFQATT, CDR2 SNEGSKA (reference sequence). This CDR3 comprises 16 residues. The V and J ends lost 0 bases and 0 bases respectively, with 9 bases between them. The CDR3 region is CSARDQESSYNSPLHF. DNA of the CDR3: TGCAGTGCTAGAGATCAGGAGAGCTCCTATAATTCACCCCTCCACTTT.

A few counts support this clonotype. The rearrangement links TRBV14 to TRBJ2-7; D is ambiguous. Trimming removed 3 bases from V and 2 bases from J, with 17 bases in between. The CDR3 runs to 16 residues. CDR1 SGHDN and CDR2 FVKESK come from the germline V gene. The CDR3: CASSHFGDFTPYEQYF. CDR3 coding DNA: TGTGCCAGCAGCCACTTTGGGGATTTCACTCCCTACGAGCAGTACTTC.

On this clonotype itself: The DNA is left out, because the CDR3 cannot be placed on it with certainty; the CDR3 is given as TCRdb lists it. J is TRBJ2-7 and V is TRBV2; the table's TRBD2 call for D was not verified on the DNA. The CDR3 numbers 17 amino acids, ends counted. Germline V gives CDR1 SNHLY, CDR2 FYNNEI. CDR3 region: CASILGVAGGNRNEQYF.

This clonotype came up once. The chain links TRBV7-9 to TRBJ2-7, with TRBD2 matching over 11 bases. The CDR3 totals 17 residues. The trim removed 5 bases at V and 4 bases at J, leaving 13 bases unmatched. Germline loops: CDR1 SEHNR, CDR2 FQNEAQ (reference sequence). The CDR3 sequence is CASSPRIAGGPGYEQYF. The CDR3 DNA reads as TGTGCCAGCAGCCCGAGGATAGCGGGGGGGCCGGGTTACGAGCAGTACTTC.

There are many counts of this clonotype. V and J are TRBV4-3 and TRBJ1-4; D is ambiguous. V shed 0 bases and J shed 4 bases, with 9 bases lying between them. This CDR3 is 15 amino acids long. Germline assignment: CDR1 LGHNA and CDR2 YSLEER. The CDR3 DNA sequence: TGCGCCAGCAGCCAAGAATTCACACTTAATGAAAAACTGTTTTTT. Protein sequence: CASSQEFTLNEKLFF.

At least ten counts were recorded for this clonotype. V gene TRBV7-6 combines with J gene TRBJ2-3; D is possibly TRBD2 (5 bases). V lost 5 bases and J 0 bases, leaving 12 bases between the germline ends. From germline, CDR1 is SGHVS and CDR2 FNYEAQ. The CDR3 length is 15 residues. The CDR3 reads CASSPYGGSTDTQYF. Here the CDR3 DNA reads TGTGCCAGCAGCCCGTACGGCGGGAGCACAGATACGCAGTATTTT.

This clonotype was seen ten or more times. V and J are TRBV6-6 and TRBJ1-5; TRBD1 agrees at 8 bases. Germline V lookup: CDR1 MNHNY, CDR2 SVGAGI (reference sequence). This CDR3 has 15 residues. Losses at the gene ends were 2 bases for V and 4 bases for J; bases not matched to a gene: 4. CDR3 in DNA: TGTGCCAGCAGTTACGACAGGGGTTTAAATCAGCCCCAGCATTTT. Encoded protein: CASSYDRGLNQPQHF.

The CDR3 nucleotides are TGCAGCGTTGAGACCGGGACTAGCAGGATTAATGAGCAGTTCTTC. The encoded protein is CSVETGTSRINEQFF. The genes are TRBV29-1 and TRBJ2-1; 9 bases are a match to TRBD2. Per germline, CDR1 SQVTM and CDR2 ANQGSEA. Losses at the gene ends were 3 bases for V and 7 bases for J; bases not matched to a gene: 10. There are 15 residues in the CDR3.

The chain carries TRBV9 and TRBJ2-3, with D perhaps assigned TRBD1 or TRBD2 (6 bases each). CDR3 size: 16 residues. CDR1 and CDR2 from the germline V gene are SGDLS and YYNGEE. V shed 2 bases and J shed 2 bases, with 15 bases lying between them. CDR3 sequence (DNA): TGTGCCAGCAGCGTCAGGGGACTGGACATCACAGATACGCAGTATTTT. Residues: CASSVRGLDITDTQYF.

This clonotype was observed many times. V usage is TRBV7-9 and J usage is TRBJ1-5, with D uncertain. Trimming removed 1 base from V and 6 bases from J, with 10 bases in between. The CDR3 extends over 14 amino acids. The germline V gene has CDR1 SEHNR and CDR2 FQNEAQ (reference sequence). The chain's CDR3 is CASSLEGLGQPQHF. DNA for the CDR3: TGTGCCAGCAGCTTAGAAGGGCTCGGTCAGCCCCAGCATTTT.

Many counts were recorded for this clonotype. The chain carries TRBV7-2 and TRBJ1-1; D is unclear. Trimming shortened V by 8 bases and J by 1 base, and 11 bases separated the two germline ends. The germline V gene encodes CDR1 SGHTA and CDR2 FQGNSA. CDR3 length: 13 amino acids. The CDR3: CASEIYPNTEAFF. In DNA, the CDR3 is TGTGCCAGCGAGATATACCCGAACACTGAAGCTTTCTTT.

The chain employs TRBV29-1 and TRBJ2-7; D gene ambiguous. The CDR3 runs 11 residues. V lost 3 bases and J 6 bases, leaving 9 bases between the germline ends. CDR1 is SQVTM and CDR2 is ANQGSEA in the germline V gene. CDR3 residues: CSVDFGSEQYF. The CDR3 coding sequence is TGCAGCGTTGATTTTGGTAGCGAGCAGTACTTC.